Below are 27 T cell receptor beta chains sequenced from a single sample in a study of naive and memory T cell subsets. For blood and skin samples, reverse transcription used TCR alpha and beta constant primers. MiXCR, applied by TCRdb to the 5' RACE reads, yields one record per CDR3 protein. The table shows 20,000 to 25,000 distinct CDR3 sequences, with 4.2% occurring only once. Whole-blood samples were around 2.5 ml of peripheral blood from healthy adult volunteers. These receptor sequences come from a male donor in good health.

This clonotype was observed at least ten times. The chain links TRBV6-1 to TRBJ2-7, with 7 bases matching TRBD2. The CDR3 totals 14 residues. Germline V gene lookup returns CDR1 MNHNS and CDR2 SASEGT. V was clipped by 6 bases and J by 3 bases; unmatched bases: 8. CDR3 region: CASSGLAGNYEQYF. The CDR3 DNA reads as TGTGCCAGCAGCGGTTTAGCGGGCAACTACGAGCAGTACTTC.

This clonotype was detected ten times or more. The V call is TRBV2, the J call TRBJ2-5, with D maybe TRBD1 (5 bases). Germline V gives CDR1 SNHLY, CDR2 FYNNEI. Trimming took 7 bases from V and 2 from J, leaving 14 bases between them. CDR3 length: 14 residues. CDR3 amino acids: CASKSTGQQETQYF. The CDR3 coding sequence is TGTGCCAGCAAGAGCACAGGCCAACAAGAGACCCAGTACTTC.

This clonotype was seen only a few times. The genes are TRBV28 and TRBJ2-1; D not certain. Germline CDR1 MDHEN, CDR2 SYDVKM. The CDR3 has 15 amino acids. V lost 5 bases, J lost 0 bases, and 11 bases lay in between. The CDR3 coding sequence is TGTGCCAGCAGTGCGTCGGAAAGCTCCTACAATGAGCAGTTCTTC. This encodes CASSASESSYNEQFF.

This clonotype was recorded at least ten times. The chain recombines TRBV14 with TRBJ1-2; D is possibly TRBD1 (6 bases). Trimming took 0 bases from V and 3 from J, leaving 20 bases between them. CDR1 SGHDN and CDR2 FVKESK come from the germline V gene. This CDR3 is 18 amino acids long. CDR3 sequence reads: CASSQEGGHYTWDYGYTF. In DNA form, the CDR3 reads TGTGCCAGCAGCCAAGAGGGGGGACACTACACATGGGACTATGGCTACACCTTC.

The sample holds many counts of this clonotype. The chain joins TRBV28 to TRBJ1-6, with 7 bases identical to TRBD1. The CDR3 is 18 residues long. J gave up 4 bases and V 7 bases, and 16 bases lay outside the gene matches. Germline CDR1 and CDR2: MDHEN and SYDVKM. CDR3 coding DNA: TGTGCCAGCACGACTGGGGCAGGGGGGACCACTTATAATTCACCCCTCCACTTT. Encoded protein: CASTTGAGGTTYNSPLHF. The variable domain in full, completed from reference TRBV28 and TRBJ1-6, reads DVKVTQSSRYLVKRTGEKVFLECVQDMDHENMFWYRQDPGLGLRLIYFSYDVKMKEKGDIPEGYSVSREKKERFSLILESASTNQTSMYLCASTTGAGGTTYNSPLHFGNGTRLTVT.

The sample holds many counts of this clonotype. The V gene is TRBV20-1, the J gene TRBJ2-5, with TRBD1 matching 7 bases. The J segment lost 1 base and the V segment lost 0 bases, leaving 5 bases of the junction unmatched. CDR1 is DFQATT, CDR2 SNEGSKA, per germline (reference sequence). There are 15 residues in the CDR3. The CDR3 coding sequence is TGCAGTGCTAGAGAGGCCCGGGACAGCCAAGAGACCCAGTACTTC. Encoded protein: CSAREARDSQETQYF.

This clonotype occurred a few times. The chain joins TRBV13 to TRBJ2-7; D possibly matches TRBD1 or TRBD2 (5 bases each). Germline V gene sequence: CDR1 PRHDT, CDR2 FYEKMQ (reference sequence). Deletions cut 5 bases from V and 2 bases from J, with 13 bases between. The CDR3 is made up of 14 amino acids. CDR3 DNA: TGTGCCAGCAGCACGGGACGGTCGACCTACGAGCAGTACTTC. This translates into CASSTGRSTYEQYF.

This clonotype occurred many times. The chain is built from TRBV7-2 and TRBJ2-7; D might be TRBD1 (5 bases). Germline lookup yields CDR1 SGHTA and CDR2 FQGNSA. Trimming removed 5 bases from V and 7 bases from J, with 21 bases in between. The CDR3 consists of 15 residues. DNA of the CDR3: TGTGCCAGCAGCCTAGGTGGCGCAGGGATTAAGGAGCAGTACTTC. Translation: CASSLGGAGIKEQYF. The full variable domain, completed using reference TRBV7-2 and TRBJ2-7, is GAGVSQSPSNKVTEKGKDVELRCDPISGHTALYWYRQSLGQGLEFLIYFQGNSAPDKSGLPSDRFSAERTGGSVSTLTIQRTQQEDSAVYLCASSLGGAGIKEQYFGPGTRLTVT.

Many counts were recorded for this clonotype. The CDR3 DNA is TGTGCCAGCAGTTTAATAGATACGCAGTATTTT. This codes for CASSLIDTQYF. The chain employs TRBV12-3 or TRBV12-4 and TRBJ2-3; D remains ambiguous. CDR3 length equals 11 residues. Trimming pared 2 bases from V and 5 bases from J, leaving 2 bases between.

There are many counts of this clonotype. The chain links TRBV20-1 to TRBJ2-3, with 12 bases identical to TRBD2. V lost 0 bases, J lost 7 bases, and 11 bases stayed unmatched. This CDR3 is 17 amino acids long. CDR1 is DFQATT and CDR2 is SNEGSKA in the germline V gene (reference sequence). In DNA, the CDR3 is TGCAGTGCTAGAGATTGGTCTAGCGGGGGGGCCACCCATACGCAGTATTTT. This translates into CSARDWSSGGATHTQYF.

This clonotype was picked up many times. The chain couples TRBV20-1 to TRBJ2-7, with 9 bases matching TRBD1. V was clipped by 3 bases and J by 7 bases; unmatched bases: 13. CDR1 is DFQATT and CDR2 is SNEGSKA in the germline V gene (reference sequence). The CDR3 has 15 amino acids. The CDR3 sequence is CSASRPQGAHTEQYF. The CDR3 bases are TGCAGTGCTAGTAGGCCACAGGGGGCCCATACTGAGCAGTACTTC.

V is TRBV6-2 or TRBV6-3 and J is TRBJ2-1; 7 nucleotides align to TRBD1. The CDR3 consists of 17 residues. From germline, CDR1 is MNHEY and CDR2 SVGEGT. J lost 3 bases, V lost 0 bases, and 8 bases had no gene match. The DNA of the CDR3 is TGTGCCAGCAGTTACTCTAGGGGGCAGGGGAACTACAATGAGCAGTTCTTC. This sequence encodes CASSYSRGQGNYNEQFF.

This clonotype was detected ten times or more. This chain joins TRBV19 and TRBJ2-3; D uncertain. Trimming stripped 2 bases from V and 5 bases from J, with 14 bases between. The CDR3 contains 15 residues. Germline CDR1 LNHDA, CDR2 SQIVND (reference sequence). CDR3 sequence: CASSILQAPGDTQYF. CDR3 nucleotide sequence: TGTGCCAGTAGTATATTGCAGGCCCCGGGAGATACGCAGTATTTT. Full variable domain (remainder filled in from reference TRBV19 and TRBJ2-3): DGGITQSPKYLFRKEGQNVTLSCEQNLNHDAMYWYRQDPGQGLRLIYYSQIVNDFQKGDIAEGYSVSREKKESFPLTVTSAQKNPTAFYLCASSILQAPGDTQYFGPGTRLTVL.

Many counts were recorded for this clonotype. The CDR3 nucleotides are TGTGCCAGCAGCCGGTGGGACACCGGGGAGCTGTTTTTT. This codes for CASSRWDTGELFF. The chain couples TRBV3-1 to TRBJ2-2; D not certain. V gave up 4 bases and J gave up 3 bases, with 6 bases separating them. Germline V gene lookup returns CDR1 LGHDT and CDR2 YNNKEL (reference sequence). CDR3 length equals 13 residues.

This clonotype was counted ten times or more. The rearrangement uses TRBV29-1 and TRBJ1-1, with TRBD1 matching 8 bases. J was trimmed by 0 bases and V by 4 bases; bases with no gene match: 4. Per the germline V gene, CDR1 is SQVTM and CDR2 is ANQGSEA. The CDR3 extends over 14 amino acids. The CDR3 here is CSVVSGGLNTEAFF. CDR3 DNA: TGCAGCGTTGTGTCAGGGGGCTTGAACACTGAAGCTTTCTTT.

This clonotype was recorded a few times. This chain joins TRBV5-4 and TRBJ2-5; TRBD2 matches 10 bases. V was clipped by 0 bases and J by 5 bases; unmatched bases: 10. This CDR3 is 17 amino acids long. The germline CDR1 and CDR2 sequences are SGHNT and YYREEE (reference sequence). Here the CDR3 DNA reads TGTGCCAGCAGCTTGGTAGCTAGCGGGGGCCCCGGGGAGACCCAGTACTTC. The encoded protein is CASSLVASGGPGETQYF.

There are many counts of this clonotype. This chain connects TRBV12-3 or TRBV12-4 to TRBJ2-3; TRBD1 might be the D (5 bases). With 8 bases removed from V and 2 bases from J, the gap between germline ends came to 17 bases. The CDR3 runs 15 residues. The CDR3 DNA reads TGTGCCAGCCCACCTGACAGTGCCGACACAGATACGCAGTATTTT. It yields the protein CASPPDSADTDTQYF.

This clonotype was recorded many times. The chain combines TRBV4-1 with TRBJ2-2; TRBD1 is a possible D gene (6 bases). This CDR3 comprises 14 residues. The germline CDR1 and CDR2 sequences are MGHRA and YSYEKL. Trimming removed 7 bases at V and 7 bases at J, with 16 bases between. The CDR3 reads CASTGIEGDGELFF. The CDR3 nucleotides read TGCGCCAGCACCGGGATTGAGGGGGACGGGGAGCTGTTTTTT.

Ten or more counts support this clonotype. The V gene is TRBV4-3, the J gene TRBJ2-7, with D perhaps matching TRBD1 or TRBD2 (5 bases each). V gave up 0 bases and J gave up 3 bases, with 12 bases separating them. Germline CDR1 LGHNA, CDR2 YSLEER. This CDR3 is 15 amino acids long. As DNA, the CDR3 is TGCGCCAGCAGCCAAGATTGGGGGAGAGGCTACGAGCAGTACTTC. Encoded protein: CASSQDWGRGYEQYF.

This clonotype was seen ten or more times. J is TRBJ2-2 and V is TRBV19; D possibly corresponds to TRBD1 (5 bases). The V gene's germline CDR1 is LNHDA and CDR2 SQIVND (reference sequence). The V end lost 2 bases, the J end lost 5 bases, and 15 bases lay between the germline ends. The CDR3 covers 16 residues. CDR3 region: CASSIRTWLLTGELFF. CDR3 in DNA: TGTGCCAGTAGTATAAGGACATGGCTACTTACCGGGGAGCTGTTTTTT.

This clonotype was counted at least ten times. V is TRBV3-1 and J is TRBJ2-1; weak D call: TRBD2 (5 bases). This CDR3 is 15 amino acids long. Looked up from germline, CDR1 is LGHDT and CDR2 is YNNKEL (reference sequence). V gave up 4 bases and J gave up 8 bases, with 18 bases separating them. The CDR3 DNA is TGTGCCAGCAGCCCCCCGAGGGCCCCTACATATGAGCAGTTCTTC. Translated: CASSPPRAPTYEQFF.

This clonotype was found many times. The chain combines TRBV7-8 with TRBJ1-5; the match to TRBD1 covers 11 bases. The trim removed 3 bases at V and 6 bases at J, leaving 10 bases unmatched. The CDR3 length is 17 residues. Germline V gene sequence: CDR1 SGHVS, CDR2 FQNEAQ. This chain's CDR3 is CASSFRGDRGNGQPQHF. In nucleotides, the CDR3 is TGTGCCAGCAGCTTTAGGGGGGACAGGGGGAATGGTCAGCCCCAGCATTTT. The full variable domain, its missing parts supplied by reference TRBV7-8 and TRBJ1-5, is GAGVSQSPRYKVAKRGQDVALRCDPISGHVSLFWYQQALGQGPEFLTYFQNEAQLDKSGLPSDRFFAERPEGSVSTLKIQRTQQEDSAVYLCASSFRGDRGNGQPQHFGDGTRLSIL.

This clonotype was observed at least ten times. The rearrangement joins TRBV27 to TRBJ1-3; D unresolved. This CDR3 has 16 residues. Per the germline V gene, CDR1 is MNHEY and CDR2 is SMNVEV (reference sequence). Trimming removed 0 bases at V and 0 bases at J, with 9 bases between. The CDR3 is CASSLSGVLSGNTIYF. In DNA form, the CDR3 reads TGTGCCAGCAGTTTATCCGGGGTCCTCTCTGGAAACACCATATATTTT.

This clonotype was observed at least ten times. The J gene is TRBJ2-7, the V gene TRBV20-1; TRBD1 is a possible D gene (6 bases). V shed 4 bases and J shed 3 bases, with 10 bases lying between them. Per the germline V gene, CDR1 is DFQATT and CDR2 is SNEGSKA (reference sequence). The CDR3 sequence is 12 residues long. The CDR3 DNA reads TGCAGTGCTAAAGGACAGATCTACGAGCAGTACTTC. It encodes CSAKGQIYEQYF.

In its sample, this clonotype was seen many times. J is TRBJ1-5 and V is TRBV29-1; D may be TRBD1 (6 bases). The CDR3 runs 13 residues. Trimming removed 5 bases at V and 4 bases at J, with 12 bases between. Germline lookup yields CDR1 SQVTM and CDR2 ANQGSEA. In nucleotides, the CDR3 is TGCAGCGTTTCCACAGGGTGGAATCAGCCCCAGCATTTT. Its translation is CSVSTGWNQPQHF.

This clonotype was counted ten times or more. This chain uses TRBV6-1 with TRBJ1-1; D might be TRBD1 (6 bases). V was shortened by 4 bases and J by 3 bases, with 24 bases between the two germline ends. Germline CDR1 and CDR2: MNHNS and SASEGT. CDR3 size: 18 residues. The DNA of the CDR3 is TGTGCCAGCAGTGTCGGGGGGGCTTACAGGGCCCCGGACACTGAAGCTTTCTTT. It specifies CASSVGGAYRAPDTEAFF.

In its sample, this clonotype was seen many times. The chain employs TRBV19 and TRBJ1-5; perhaps TRBD1 as D (5 bases). Germline V gives CDR1 LNHDA, CDR2 SQIVND (reference sequence). The V end lost 3 bases, the J end lost 0 bases, and 21 bases lay between the germline ends. CDR3 length: 19 residues. In DNA form, the CDR3 reads TGTGCCAGTAGTATCATCGGGAGGGGCGATCAAGTTAGCAATCAGCCCCAGCATTTT. It translates to CASSIIGRGDQVSNQPQHF. Full variable domain (outside the CDR3, taken from reference TRBV19 and TRBJ1-5): DGGITQSPKYLFRKEGQNVTLSCEQNLNHDAMYWYRQDPGQGLRLIYYSQIVNDFQKGDIAEGYSVSREKKESFPLTVTSAQKNPTAFYLCASSIIGRGDQVSNQPQHFGDGTRLSIL.